The 11 T cell receptor beta chains below all came from one sample that was sequenced in a study of blood T cell repertoires in COVID-19. The assay was immunoSEQ multiplex PCR, and TCRdb's table has in-frame clones only and misses some. This sample yields approximately 270,000 clones, of which approximately 85% are seen a single time; approximately 2% belongs to the top ten. Sequenced: PBMCs or T cells enriched from blood (not recorded which). The receptors shown here come from a woman aged 45-65 years who had recovered from COVID-19.

The J gene is TRBJ1-2, the V gene TRBV25-1, with unresolved D. Trimming took off 4 bases at V and 7 bases at J, with 13 bases between the two ends. The CDR3 length is 13 residues. CDR1 and CDR2 from the germline V gene are MGHDK and SYGVNS. The CDR3 here is CASSAQVAGGYTF. Written as DNA, the CDR3 is TGTGCCAGCAGTGCCCAGGTGGCTGGTGGCTACACCTTC.

CDR3 residues: CAVAVPSTDTQYF. CDR3 nucleotide sequence: TGTGCCGTTGCGGTACCTAGCACAGATACGCAGTATTTT. V usage is TRBV5-5 and J usage is TRBJ2-3; D call uncertain. The CDR3 totals 13 residues. Germline assignment: CDR1 SGHKS and CDR2 YYEKEE (reference sequence). The V end was cut by 10 bases, the J end by 0 bases, with 12 bases between.

As regards this clone: This same CDR3 is encoded by further DNA sequences in the sample. The V gene is TRBV18, the J gene TRBJ2-7; weak D call: TRBD2 (5 bases). Germline V gene sequence: CDR1 KGHSH, CDR2 LQKENI. The CDR3 runs to 12 residues. The ends were cut back, 3 bases at V and 6 bases at J, with 9 bases in the middle. For the CDR3, the DNA is TGTGCCAGCTCACCCACTAGTTTCGAGCAGTACTTC. This translates into CASSPTSFEQYF.

Comment on this clone: Its ends do not fully match the called genes, so a read error is possible. The chain recombines TRBV7-7 with TRBJ2-2; D gene uncertain. The CDR3 loop spans 14 amino acids. Germline V CDR1 and CDR2: SSHAT, FNYEAQ (reference sequence). CDR3 nucleotides: TGTGCTAGCAGCTTATTTCCTAGCACCGGGGAGCTGTTTTTT. Its translation is CASSLFPSTGELFF.

V is TRBV24-1 and J is TRBJ2-3; 8 nucleotides agree with TRBD2. V lost 6 bases to trimming and J lost 3 bases; unmatched junction nucleotides: 16. The CDR3 sequence is 18 residues long. Germline CDR1 reads KGHDR; CDR2 reads SFDVKD. CDR3 sequence: CATSLSGSGGMRTDTQYF. As DNA, the CDR3 is TGTGCCACCAGTTTAAGCGGGAGTGGAGGTATGAGGACAGATACGCAGTATTTT.

This clone came up a few times. CDR3 coding DNA: TGTGCCAGCAGCTTAGCCCCGGGACAGGATTACACCGGGGAGCTGTTTTTT. Encoded protein: CASSLAPGQDYTGELFF. The chain couples TRBV7-8 to TRBJ2-2, with 8 bases lining up with TRBD1. The germline gives CDR1 SGHVS, CDR2 FQNEAQ. This CDR3 region has 17 residues. With V trimmed by 0 bases and J by 3 bases, 6 bases remained unmatched. The full variable domain, completed using reference TRBV7-8 and TRBJ2-2, is GAGVSQSPRYKVAKRGQDVALRCDPISGHVSLFWYQQALGQGPEFLTYFQNEAQLDKSGLPSDRFFAERPEGSVSTLKIQRTQQEDSAVYLCASSLAPGQDYTGELFFGEGSRLTVL.

The chain carries TRBV29-1 and TRBJ2-5; 8 nucleotides align to TRBD1. The CDR3 runs to 11 residues. The germline CDR1 and CDR2 sequences are SQVTM and ANQGSEA. V was pared by 7 bases and J by 4 bases, with 2 bases of the junction left unmatched. The CDR3 DNA reads as TGCAGCGCTGACAGGGGAGAGACCCAGTACTTC. Translated: CSADRGETQYF.

This clone was recorded once. This rearrangement joins TRBV7-9 to TRBJ2-7; TRBD1 matches 12 bases. The CDR3 loop spans 16 amino acids. Germline CDR1 and CDR2: SEHNR and FQNEAQ (reference sequence). With 5 bases clipped from V and 6 bases from J, the junction kept 11 bases outside the gene matches. The CDR3 spells CASSPSGGQGASEQYF. CDR3 nucleotide sequence: TGTGCCAGCAGCCCTTCCGGGGGACAGGGGGCTTCCGAGCAGTACTTC.

This chain links TRBV6-6 with TRBJ2-3; TRBD1 matches 8 bases. Germline CDR1 and CDR2: MNHNY and SVGAGI (reference sequence). V trimming: 6 bases; J trimming: 0 bases; junction bases outside the gene matches: 2. The CDR3 contains 14 residues. CDR3 nucleotide sequence: TGTGCCAGCAGAGGGGACAGGAGCACAGATACGCAGTATTTT. Translating it yields CASRGDRSTDTQYF.

The chain joins TRBV7-6 to TRBJ2-3; 9 bases are shared with TRBD2. This CDR3 spans 17 amino acids. From germline, CDR1 is SGHVS and CDR2 FNYEAQ. V lost 4 bases to trimming and J lost 3 bases; unmatched junction nucleotides: 11. The CDR3, as DNA: TGTGCCAGCAGCTATCCCGGGACTAGCTTAGGGACAGATACGCAGTATTTT. Its protein is CASSYPGTSLGTDTQYF.

The gene calls are TRBV11-3 and TRBJ2-6; a weak D match, TRBD2 (6 bases). CDR1 and CDR2 from the germline V gene are SGHNT and YENEEA. The V end lost 0 bases, the J end lost 1 base, and 16 bases lay between the germline ends. The CDR3 covers 19 residues. The CDR3 DNA reads TGTGCCAGCAGCTTAGACTGGGGGGACCTTCTTTCTGGGGCCAACGTCCTGACTTTC. As protein: CASSLDWGDLLSGANVLTF.